What follows are 21 T cell receptor beta chains derived from one specimen sequenced in a study of blood T cell repertoires in COVID-19 (dated by TCRdb to the early 2020s). Library method: the immunoSEQ multiplex PCR assay. Drawn from immuneACCESS, this table holds only the in-frame rearrangements with V and J called that TCRdb kept. Clones are partly lost; checked studies trace under half to an unresolved V gene and leave the rest unexplained. The sample data list 50,000 or so clones, and around four fifths of these were observed just once. The ten biggest clones cover about 60% of the sample. The sample consisted of peripheral blood. The receptors stem from a man aged 65-85 years with acute or convalescent COVID-19.

CDR3 residues: CASRDDLTNEKLFF. The CDR3 nucleotides read TGTGCCAGCCGGGATGACTTAACTAATGAAAAACTGTTTTTT. The V gene is TRBV27, the J gene TRBJ1-4; the D is unclear. This CDR3 is 14 amino acids long. The germline V gene has CDR1 MNHEY and CDR2 SMNVEV (reference sequence). With 8 bases removed from V and 1 base from J, the gap between germline ends came to 11 bases.

In this sample, this clone turned up once. This rearrangement joins TRBV27 to TRBJ1-4; TRBD1 is a possible D gene (6 bases). Germline CDR1 is MNHEY and CDR2 is SMNVEV (reference sequence). The CDR3 spans 13 residues. Deletions cut 6 bases from V and 8 bases from J, with 13 bases between. CDR3 loop: CASRPQGGEKLFF. The CDR3 coding sequence is TGTGCCAGCAGGCCACAGGGTGGCGAAAAACTGTTTTTT. The full variable domain, completed using reference TRBV27 and TRBJ1-4, is EAQVTQNPRYLITVTGKKLTVTCSQNMNHEYMSWYRQDPGLGLRQIYYSMNVEVTDKGDVPEGYKVSRKEKRNFPLILESPSPNQTSLYFCASRPQGGEKLFFGSGTQLSVL.

V gene TRBV7-3 combines with J gene TRBJ1-1, with TRBD1 as a possible D gene (6 bases). The CDR3 contains 14 residues. Trimming stripped 6 bases from V and 5 bases from J, with 16 bases between. CDR1 is SGHTA and CDR2 is FQGTGA in the germline V gene. In DNA, the CDR3 is TGTGCCAGCAGTCAACAGGGTGAGGGAACTGAAGCTTTCTTT. This translates into CASSQQGEGTEAFF.

This clone was observed a few times. The chain employs TRBV27 and TRBJ2-7; D may be TRBD2 (6 bases). The CDR3 covers 14 residues. Germline assignment: CDR1 MNHEY and CDR2 SMNVEV (reference sequence). Trimming took 8 bases from V and 0 from J, leaving 14 bases between them. CDR3 protein: CASWPSGGSYEQYF. The CDR3 DNA follows: TGTGCCAGCTGGCCCTCCGGGGGCTCCTACGAGCAGTACTTC.

The CDR3 DNA reads TGTGCCAGCAGCTTAGATGGAGGCCCCAATCAGCCCCAGCATTTT. The encoded protein is CASSLDGGPNQPQHF. The chain links TRBV7-2 to TRBJ1-5; D is uncertain. The CDR3 is 15 residues long. V lost 1 base to trimming and J lost 3 bases, with 10 bases between them. The V gene's germline CDR1 is SGHTA and CDR2 FQGNSA.

The chain has TRBV24-1 and TRBJ1-5; 9 positions agree with TRBD1. Looked up from germline, CDR1 is KGHDR and CDR2 is SFDVKD. V lost 2 bases, J lost 5 bases, and 9 bases stayed unmatched. This CDR3 is built from 17 residues. The CDR3 DNA sequence: TGTGCCACCAGTGATTCTAAGACAGGGGGGAACCATCAGCCCCAGCATTTT. Its translation: CATSDSKTGGNHQPQHF.

This clone was counted only a few times. The chain carries TRBV19 and TRBJ1-1; 8 nucleotides agree with TRBD1. CDR1 LNHDA and CDR2 SQIVND come from the germline V gene (reference sequence). V lost 4 bases, J lost 10 bases, and 11 bases stayed unmatched. The CDR3 consists of 14 residues. The CDR3 spells CASSSPGQGLTAFF. Written as DNA, the CDR3 is TGTGCCAGTAGTAGCCCTGGACAGGGTCTTACAGCTTTCTTT.

Only a few counts were recorded for this clone. This chain uses TRBV5-4 with TRBJ2-2; 9 bases are a match to TRBD1. This CDR3 has 18 amino acids. Germline loops: CDR1 SGHNT, CDR2 YYREEE (reference sequence). J lost 3 bases, V lost 0 bases, and 9 bases had no gene match. The CDR3 DNA reads as TGTGCCAGCAGCTTGGGAGTGGGACAGGGACTATACACCGGGGAGCTGTTTTTT. This codes for CASSLGVGQGLYTGELFF.

CDR3 amino acids: CASSHRGINEKLFF. The CDR3 DNA reads TGTGCCAGCAGCCACCGGGGGATTAATGAAAAACTGTTTTTT. The chain is built from TRBV11-2 and TRBJ1-4; perhaps TRBD1 as D (5 bases). This CDR3 is built from 14 residues. The germline gives CDR1 SGHAT, CDR2 FQNNGV. With 5 bases removed from V and 4 bases from J, the gap between germline ends came to 11 bases.

The chain uses TRBV11-2 and TRBJ1-2; D is unclear. Trimming left V 5 bases short and J 2 bases short, with 9 bases between. The CDR3 covers 13 residues. Germline V lookup: CDR1 SGHAT, CDR2 FQNNGV. The CDR3 here is CASSPRANYGYTF. The CDR3, as DNA: TGTGCCAGCAGCCCCAGAGCGAACTATGGCTACACCTTC.

J is TRBJ2-7 and V is TRBV28, with 10 bases matching TRBD2. Germline CDR1 reads MDHEN; CDR2 reads SYDVKM. Germline trimming cut 4 bases from V and 4 bases from J; bases unmatched to any gene: 4. The CDR3 has 14 residues. The CDR3 loop reads CASSSPGLAYEQYF. In nucleotides, the CDR3 is TGTGCCAGCAGTTCCCCGGGACTAGCGTACGAGCAGTACTTC.

This clone came up once. The gene calls are TRBV30 and TRBJ2-2, with TRBD2 matching over 7 bases. In germline, CDR1 is GTSNPN, CDR2 SVGIG (reference sequence). V lost 3 bases and J lost 7; bases outside the gene matches: 8. The CDR3 covers 14 residues. Here the CDR3 DNA reads TGTGCCTGGAGCCGTCGGGAGGCGGGCGGGGAGCTGTTTTTT. This translates into CAWSRREAGGELFF.

The V call is TRBV7-2, the J call TRBJ2-3, with TRBD1 as a possible D gene (5 bases). Germline CDR1 is SGHTA and CDR2 is FQGNSA. V shed 0 bases and J shed 6 bases, with 10 bases lying between them. The CDR3 consists of 14 residues. CDR3 region: CASSLAAQGDTQYF. CDR3 nucleotides: TGTGCCAGCAGCTTAGCCGCGCAGGGTGATACGCAGTATTTT. The variable domain in full, with the rest retrieved from reference TRBV7-2 and TRBJ2-3, is GAGVSQSPSNKVTEKGKDVELRCDPISGHTALYWYRQSLGQGLEFLIYFQGNSAPDKSGLPSDRFSAERTGGSVSTLTIQRTQQEDSAVYLCASSLAAQGDTQYFGPGTRLTVL.

This clone came up once. The chain couples TRBV7-2 to TRBJ1-3; D remains unclear. This CDR3 has 14 amino acids. The V gene lost 5 bases and the J gene lost 4 bases, with 12 bases spanning the gap. Per germline, CDR1 SGHTA and CDR2 FQGNSA. CDR3 coding DNA: TGTGCCAGCAGCCCCTGGACTCCCGGAAACACCATATATTTT. Translation: CASSPWTPGNTIYF.

This chain joins TRBV9 and TRBJ2-2; D uncertain. The CDR3 totals 14 residues. Trimming took 4 bases from V and 1 from J, leaving 8 bases between them. Looked up from germline, CDR1 is SGDLS and CDR2 is YYNGEE. Here the CDR3 reads CASSSNLNTGELFF. The CDR3 DNA follows: TGTGCCAGCAGCTCTAACTTGAACACCGGGGAGCTGTTTTTT.

The gene calls are TRBV7-2 and TRBJ2-7, with 7 bases matching TRBD1. CDR3 length: 14 residues. V shed 1 base and J 2 bases; nucleotides not matched to a gene: 2. The V gene's germline CDR1 is SGHTA and CDR2 FQGNSA. The DNA of the CDR3 is TGTGCCAGCAGCTTAGGGGACAGTACCTACGAGCAGTACTTC. Its translation: CASSLGDSTYEQYF.

The V call is TRBV6-1, the J call TRBJ1-2; D unresolved. The germline V gene encodes CDR1 MNHNS and CDR2 SASEGT. The CDR3 runs 13 residues. V was trimmed by 6 bases and J by 7 bases, leaving 15 bases between them. The CDR3 region has the DNA TGTGCCAGCAGCCCGAGCGGGCTAAGTGGCTACACCTTC. Translating it yields CASSPSGLSGYTF.

The V call is TRBV5-1, the J call TRBJ2-5; possible D gene TRBD2, 6 bases. This CDR3 has 15 amino acids. The germline V gene has CDR1 SGHRS and CDR2 YFSETQ. V was shortened by 0 bases and J by 2 bases, with 11 bases between the two germline ends. The CDR3 DNA reads TGCGCCAGCAGCTTGGACGGGGGTCCACAAGAGACCCAGTACTTC. The encoded protein is CASSLDGGPQETQYF.

The chain carries TRBV7-8 and TRBJ2-5, with TRBD1 matching 8 bases. Germline lookup yields CDR1 SGHVS and CDR2 FQNEAQ. V shed 0 bases and J 5 bases; nucleotides not matched to a gene: 5. This CDR3 has 15 residues. DNA for the CDR3: TGTGCCAGCAGCTTAGCAATAGACAGGGGCGAGACCCAGTACTTC. This codes for CASSLAIDRGETQYF. Variable domain in full (rest from reference TRBV7-8 and TRBJ2-5): GAGVSQSPRYKVAKRGQDVALRCDPISGHVSLFWYQQALGQGPEFLTYFQNEAQLDKSGLPSDRFFAERPEGSVSTLKIQRTQQEDSAVYLCASSLAIDRGETQYFGPGTRLLVL.

The V gene is TRBV19, the J gene TRBJ2-2; no definite D call. The CDR3 loop spans 14 amino acids. The ends were cut back, 3 bases at V and 5 bases at J, with 10 bases in the middle. Germline V gene data show CDR1 as LNHDA and CDR2 as SQIVND (reference sequence). CDR3 sequence reads: CASSISYRTGELFF. The CDR3 DNA sequence: TGTGCCAGTAGTATCTCTTACCGGACCGGGGAGCTGTTTTTT. Looking up the rest from reference TRBV19 and TRBJ2-2 gives the full variable domain: DGGITQSPKYLFRKEGQNVTLSCEQNLNHDAMYWYRQDPGQGLRLIYYSQIVNDFQKGDIAEGYSVSREKKESFPLTVTSAQKNPTAFYLCASSISYRTGELFFGEGSRLTVL.

V usage is TRBV13 and J usage is TRBJ2-1, with 8 bases identical to TRBD1. Unmatched junction bases numbered 10, after V lost 3 bases and J lost 9 bases. This CDR3 has 15 amino acids. Germline V gene data show CDR1 as PRHDT and CDR2 as FYEKMQ (reference sequence). The CDR3 DNA is TGTGCCAGCAGCTTCGACTCAGGGGGCCGGGGTGAGCAGTTCTTC. This gives the protein CASSFDSGGRGEQFF.